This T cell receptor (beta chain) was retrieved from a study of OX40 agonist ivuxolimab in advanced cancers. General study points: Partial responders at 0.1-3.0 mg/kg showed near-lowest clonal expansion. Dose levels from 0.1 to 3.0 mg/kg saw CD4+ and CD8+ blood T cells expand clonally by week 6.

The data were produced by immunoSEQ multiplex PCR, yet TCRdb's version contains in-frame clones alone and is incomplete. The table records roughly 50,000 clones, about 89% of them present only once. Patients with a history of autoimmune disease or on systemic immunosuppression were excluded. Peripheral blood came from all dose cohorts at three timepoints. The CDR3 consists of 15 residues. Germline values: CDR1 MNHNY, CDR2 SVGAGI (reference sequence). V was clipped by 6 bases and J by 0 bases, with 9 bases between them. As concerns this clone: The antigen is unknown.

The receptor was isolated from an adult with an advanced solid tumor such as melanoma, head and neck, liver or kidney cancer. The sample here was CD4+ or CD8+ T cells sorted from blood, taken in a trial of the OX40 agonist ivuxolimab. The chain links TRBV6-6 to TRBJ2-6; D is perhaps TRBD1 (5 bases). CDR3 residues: CASRIQGSGANVLTF. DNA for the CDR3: TGTGCCAGCAGAATCCAGGGCTCTGGGGCCAACGTCCTGACTTTC.